The 8 T cell receptor beta chains reported below all come from one sample, sequenced in a study of spatial heterogeneity in lung cancer (dated by TCRdb to between 2017 and 2020). Receptor amplification or capture employed 5' RACE. Data came from a NextSeq 500. TCRdb passed the public sequencing reads through fastp at Q25 and MiXCR, retaining productive beta sequences. Rows are unified per CDR3 protein, each entry keeping the most common DNA and genes. The sample table lists under 150,000 distinct CDR3 sequences, roughly an eighth of them with a count of one. The ten largest clones add up to approximately 17% of the sample. The time point label, read with the paper, signifies: blood at routine non-recurrence follow-up after resection. For TCR sequencing, whole RNA was extracted from tumor and nontumor lung tissue, or from cryopreserved PBMC samples, and no cell sorting was done. Here the sequenced sample was PBMCs, taken at follow-up. The receptors were gathered from a male donor with early-stage non-small cell lung cancer.

The CDR3 protein is CAISESTQGYGYTF. The DNA for the CDR3 is TGTGCCATCAGTGAGTCGACTCAGGGCTATGGCTACACCTTC. The chain combines TRBV10-3 with TRBJ1-2, with D perhaps matching TRBD1 (5 bases). This CDR3 has 14 residues. The germline V and J ends were trimmed by 0 bases and 4 bases, with 9 bases remaining between them. The germline V gene has CDR1 ENHRY and CDR2 SYGVKD.

This clonotype was counted between two and nine times. V and J are TRBV7-2 and TRBJ2-2; D is unresolved. V shed 1 base and J shed 6 bases, with 3 bases lying between them. Germline CDR1 and CDR2: SGHTA and FQGNSA. This CDR3 spans 12 amino acids. The CDR3: CASSLGPGELFF. CDR3 bases: TGTGCCAGCAGCTTAGGACCCGGGGAGCTGTTTTTT.

The genes are TRBV7-6 and TRBJ2-1, with 9 bases that match TRBD1. There are 14 residues in the CDR3. V was clipped by 1 base and J by 8 bases; unmatched bases: 3. CDR1 and CDR2 from the germline V gene are SGHVS and FNYEAQ. The CDR3 loop is CASSLGDRVDEQFF. CDR3 DNA sequence: TGTGCCAGCAGCTTAGGGGACAGGGTCGATGAGCAGTTCTTC.

This chain connects TRBV28 to TRBJ1-3, with D maybe TRBD1 (5 bases). Germline CDR1 reads MDHEN; CDR2 reads SYDVKM. The CDR3 extends over 14 amino acids. V was shortened by 5 bases and J by 3 bases, with 11 bases between the two germline ends. CDR3 bases: TGTGCCAGCAGTGGGGGGAGGCGTGGAAACACCATATATTTT. Its translation: CASSGGRRGNTIYF.

This clonotype came up a few times. V is TRBV7-8 and J is TRBJ1-5; D is undetermined. CDR3 length equals 14 residues. Germline CDR1 and CDR2: SGHVS and FQNEAQ. V was trimmed by 4 bases and J by 0 bases, leaving 7 bases between them. As DNA, the CDR3 is TGTGCCAGCAGCTCTCTTTATAGCAATCAGCCCCAGCATTTT. It translates to CASSSLYSNQPQHF. Full variable domain (rest looked up from reference TRBV7-8 and TRBJ1-5): GAGVSQSPRYKVAKRGQDVALRCDPISGHVSLFWYQQALGQGPEFLTYFQNEAQLDKSGLPSDRFFAERPEGSVSTLKIQRTQQEDSAVYLCASSSLYSNQPQHFGDGTRLSIL.

This clonotype occurred many times. This rearrangement joins TRBV7-2 to TRBJ2-6; TRBD1 or TRBD2 may be the D gene (6 bases each). The V gene lost 5 bases and the J gene lost 0 bases, with 11 bases spanning the gap. Germline V gene data show CDR1 as SGHTA and CDR2 as FQGNSA. The CDR3 consists of 16 residues. The CDR3: CASSPGAHSGANVLTF. In nucleotides, the CDR3 is TGTGCCAGCAGCCCGGGGGCGCACTCTGGGGCCAACGTCCTGACTTTC. Full variable domain (outside the CDR3, taken from reference TRBV7-2 and TRBJ2-6): GAGVSQSPSNKVTEKGKDVELRCDPISGHTALYWYRQSLGQGLEFLIYFQGNSAPDKSGLPSDRFSAERTGGSVSTLTIQRTQQEDSAVYLCASSPGAHSGANVLTFGAGSRLTVL.

J is TRBJ2-1 and V is TRBV12-3 or TRBV12-4; D is perhaps TRBD2 (5 bases). V was clipped by 8 bases and J by 11 bases, with 22 bases between them. This CDR3 region has 14 residues. The chain's CDR3 is CASSASTGILKQFF. The CDR3 DNA reads as TGTGCCAGCTCGGCCAGCACGGGGATCCTAAAGCAGTTCTTC.

This clonotype was counted only a few times. The gene calls are TRBV11-2 and TRBJ2-3; 13 nucleotides line up with TRBD2. The J segment lost 1 base and the V segment lost 7 bases, leaving 5 bases of the junction unmatched. Looked up from germline, CDR1 is SGHAT and CDR2 is FQNNGV. The CDR3 spans 16 residues. The CDR3 protein is CASKLAGGPGTDTQYF. The CDR3 DNA reads TGTGCCAGCAAACTAGCGGGGGGGCCTGGCACAGATACGCAGTATTTT. The entire variable domain, with the rest obtained from reference TRBV11-2 and TRBJ2-3, is as follows: EAGVAQSPRYKIIEKRQSVAFWCNPISGHATLYWYQQILGQGPKLLIQFQNNGVVDDSQLPKDRFSAERLKGVDSTLKIQPAKLEDSAVYLCASKLAGGPGTDTQYFGPGTRLTVL.